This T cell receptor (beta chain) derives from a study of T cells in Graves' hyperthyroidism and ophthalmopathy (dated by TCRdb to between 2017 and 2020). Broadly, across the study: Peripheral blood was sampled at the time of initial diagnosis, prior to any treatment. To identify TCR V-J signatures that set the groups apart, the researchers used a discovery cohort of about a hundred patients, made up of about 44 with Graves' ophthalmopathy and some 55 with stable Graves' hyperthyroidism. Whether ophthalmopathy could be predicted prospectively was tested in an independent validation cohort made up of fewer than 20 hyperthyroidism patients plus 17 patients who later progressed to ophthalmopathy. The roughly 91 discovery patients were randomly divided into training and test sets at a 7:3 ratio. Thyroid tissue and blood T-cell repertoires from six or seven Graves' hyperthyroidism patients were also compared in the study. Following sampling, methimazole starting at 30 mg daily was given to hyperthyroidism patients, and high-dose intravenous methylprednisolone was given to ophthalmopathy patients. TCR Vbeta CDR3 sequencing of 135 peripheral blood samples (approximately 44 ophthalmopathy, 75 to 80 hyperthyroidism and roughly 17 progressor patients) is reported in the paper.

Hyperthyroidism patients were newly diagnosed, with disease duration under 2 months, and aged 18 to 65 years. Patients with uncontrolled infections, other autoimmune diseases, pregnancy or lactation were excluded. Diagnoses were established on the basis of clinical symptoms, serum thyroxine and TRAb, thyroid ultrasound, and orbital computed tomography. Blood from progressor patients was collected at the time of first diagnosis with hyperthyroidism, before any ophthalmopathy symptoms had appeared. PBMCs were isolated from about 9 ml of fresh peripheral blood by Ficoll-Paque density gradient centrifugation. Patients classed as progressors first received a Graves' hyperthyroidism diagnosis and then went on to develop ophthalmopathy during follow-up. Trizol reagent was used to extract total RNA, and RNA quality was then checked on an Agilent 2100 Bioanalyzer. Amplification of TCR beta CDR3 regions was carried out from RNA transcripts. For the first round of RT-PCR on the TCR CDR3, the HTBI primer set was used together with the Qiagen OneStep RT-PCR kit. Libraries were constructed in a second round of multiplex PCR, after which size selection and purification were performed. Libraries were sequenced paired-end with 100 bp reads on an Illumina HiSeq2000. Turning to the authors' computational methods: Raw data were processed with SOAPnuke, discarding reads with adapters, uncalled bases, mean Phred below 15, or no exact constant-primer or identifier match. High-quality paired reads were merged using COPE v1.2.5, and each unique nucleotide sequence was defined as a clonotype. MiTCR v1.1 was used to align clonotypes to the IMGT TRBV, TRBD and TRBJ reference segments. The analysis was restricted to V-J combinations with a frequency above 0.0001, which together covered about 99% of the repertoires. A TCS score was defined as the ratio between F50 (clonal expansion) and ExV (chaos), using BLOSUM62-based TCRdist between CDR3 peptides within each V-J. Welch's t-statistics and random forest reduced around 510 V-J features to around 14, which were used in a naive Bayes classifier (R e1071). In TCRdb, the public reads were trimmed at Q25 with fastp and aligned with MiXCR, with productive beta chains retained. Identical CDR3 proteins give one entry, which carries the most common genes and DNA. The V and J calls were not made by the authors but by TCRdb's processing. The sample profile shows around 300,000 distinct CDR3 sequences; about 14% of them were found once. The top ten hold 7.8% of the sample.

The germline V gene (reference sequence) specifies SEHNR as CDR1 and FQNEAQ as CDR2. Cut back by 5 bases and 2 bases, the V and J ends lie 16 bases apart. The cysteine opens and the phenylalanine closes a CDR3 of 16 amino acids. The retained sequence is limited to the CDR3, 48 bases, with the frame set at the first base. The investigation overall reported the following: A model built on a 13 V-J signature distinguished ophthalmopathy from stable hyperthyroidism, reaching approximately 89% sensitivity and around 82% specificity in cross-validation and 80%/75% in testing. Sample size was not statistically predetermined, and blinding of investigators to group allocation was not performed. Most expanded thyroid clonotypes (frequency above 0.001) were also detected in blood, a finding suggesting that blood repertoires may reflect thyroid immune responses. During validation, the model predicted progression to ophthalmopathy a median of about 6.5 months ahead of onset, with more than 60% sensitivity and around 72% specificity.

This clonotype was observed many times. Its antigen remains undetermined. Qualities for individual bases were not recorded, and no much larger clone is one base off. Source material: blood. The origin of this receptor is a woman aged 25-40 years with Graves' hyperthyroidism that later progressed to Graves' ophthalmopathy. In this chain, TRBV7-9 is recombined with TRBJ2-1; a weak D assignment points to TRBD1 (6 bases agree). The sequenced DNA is TGTGCCAGCAGCGCACACACCGGGACACCCTACAATGAGCAGTTCTTC. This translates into CASSAHTGTPYNEQFF.